The following is a TCR beta chain sequence with its context. Its target is not known. These data belong to a study of radiotherapy plus CTLA-4 blockade in lung cancer. Findings and limits, study-wide: The authors reported that early blood T cell clone dynamics, with interferon-beta, best predicted response.

Here immunoSEQ multiplex PCR was the method, and the copy in TCRdb shows in-frame clones only, minus some. The sample carries around 80,000 clones, around 74% recorded once. This receptor was obtained from a human donor with non-small cell lung cancer whose response to radiotherapy plus ipilimumab could not be evaluated. This sample comprised peripheral blood, obtained from a patient treated with radiotherapy plus ipilimumab.

The DNA for the CDR3 is TGTGCCAGCAGCTTAGGTCGTCGAGTTTACGAGCAGTACTTC. The encoded protein is CASSLGRRVYEQYF. The chain couples TRBV11-2 to TRBJ2-7; no definite D call. Germline V gene sequence: CDR1 SGHAT, CDR2 FQNNGV. V was clipped by 1 base and J by 4 bases, with 11 bases between them. The CDR3 runs to 14 residues. Supplemented by reference TRBV11-2 and TRBJ2-7, the full variable domain reads EAGVAQSPRYKIIEKRQSVAFWCNPISGHATLYWYQQILGQGPKLLIQFQNNGVVDDSQLPKDRFSAERLKGVDSTLKIQPAKLEDSAVYLCASSLGRRVYEQYFGPGTRLTVT.